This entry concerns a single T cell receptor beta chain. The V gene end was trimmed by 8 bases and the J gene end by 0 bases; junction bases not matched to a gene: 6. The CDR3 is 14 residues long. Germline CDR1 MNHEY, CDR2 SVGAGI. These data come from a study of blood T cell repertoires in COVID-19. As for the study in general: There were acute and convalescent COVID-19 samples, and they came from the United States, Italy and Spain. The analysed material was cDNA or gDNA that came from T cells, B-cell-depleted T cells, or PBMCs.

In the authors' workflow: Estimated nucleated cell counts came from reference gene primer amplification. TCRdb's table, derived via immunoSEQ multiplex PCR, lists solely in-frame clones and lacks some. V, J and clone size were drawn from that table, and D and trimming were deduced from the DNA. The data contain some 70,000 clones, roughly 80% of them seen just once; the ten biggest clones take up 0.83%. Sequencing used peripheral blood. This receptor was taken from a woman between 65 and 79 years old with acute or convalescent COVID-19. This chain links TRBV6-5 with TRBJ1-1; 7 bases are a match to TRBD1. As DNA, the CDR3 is TGTGCCAGCGCGAGGGGGCAGGTGAACACTGAAGCTTTCTTT. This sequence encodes CASARGQVNTEAFF.